This T cell receptor beta chain was profiled in a study of CD8 T cells in ankylosing spondylitis. Study-wide findings and caveats: Within ankylosing spondylitis blood, a TCR beta motif made up of eight highly homologous variants appeared to be characteristic.

The CDR3 spans 17 residues. CDR1 is SGHRS and CDR2 is YFSETQ in the germline V gene. After removal of 4 bases from V and 2 bases from J, the junction contained 12 bases not matched to a gene. This clonotype has a count of ten or more. The antigen remains undetermined. Scientists made TCR beta libraries using quantitative 5'-RACE with molecular barcodes. TCRdb redid the calling of the 5' RACE reads with MiXCR, one entry per CDR3 protein. Here the sample spans around 140,000 distinct CDR3 sequences, about an eighth being singletons. The sequenced sample was blood, either unsorted or a sorted T cell fraction (not recorded which). The clonotype originates from a female donor with ankylosing spondylitis or in good health (not recorded which). V and J are TRBV5-1 and TRBJ2-7, with TRBD2 identical over 10 bases. This CDR3 reads CASSTLGTSGITYEQYF. For the CDR3, the DNA is TGCGCCAGCAGCACCTTGGGAACTAGCGGGATCACCTACGAGCAGTACTTC.